This T cell receptor beta chain was identified during a study of Ad26.COV2.S vaccination and SARS-CoV-2 variants. The method was immunoSEQ multiplex PCR; TCRdb's version includes in-frame clones alone and lacks a portion of them. The sample lists about 320,000 clones, just under 85% occurring once. CDR3 length equals 15 residues. Germline values: CDR1 MGHDK, CDR2 SYGVNS. The V end lost 4 bases, the J end lost 0 bases, and 10 bases lay between the germline ends. The sample's treatment: some 20 received Ad26.COV2.S at low or high dose, single or two shots; five or six received placebo; per-sample allocation not given. Each sample was drawn 63 days after the first injection (of vaccine or placebo). Boston provided a donor who was an adult aged 18-55 years. In the vaccine, an Ad26 vector expressed the SARS-CoV-2 spike of the Wuhan strain.

This material consisted of peripheral blood, taken in a trial of Ad26.COV2.S vaccine versus placebo. The clonotype originates from a person between 18 and 65 years old who received the Ad26.COV2.S COVID-19 vaccine or a placebo. This rearrangement joins TRBV25-1 to TRBJ2-1, with TRBD2 as a possible D gene (5 bases). The chain's CDR3 is CASSVQGSSYNEQFF. The CDR3 DNA sequence: TGTGCCAGCAGTGTACAAGGGAGCTCCTACAATGAGCAGTTCTTC.